These 32 T cell receptor beta chains came from one sample sequenced in a study of blood T cell repertoires in COVID-19. Clones were read by immunoSEQ multiplex PCR, and TCRdb kept only the in-frame ones, dropping some. The profile shows 140,000 or so clones, approximately 73% of them singletons. Sequenced input: peripheral blood. The receptors shown here come from a man aged 60-69 years with acute or convalescent COVID-19.

This clone has only one observation. The chain uses TRBV28 and TRBJ2-7; 8 nucleotides match TRBD2. CDR3 length: 15 residues. CDR1 and CDR2 from the germline V gene are MDHEN and SYDVKM. The J segment lost 0 bases and the V segment lost 5 bases, leaving 6 bases of the junction unmatched. CDR3 bases: TGTGCCAGCAGTCTTGGCGGGAGGCCCTCCTACGAGCAGTACTTC. Its translation is CASSLGGRPSYEQYF.

The chain joins TRBV27 to TRBJ2-1, with 7 bases that match TRBD2. V shed 7 bases and J 0 bases; nucleotides not matched to a gene: 6. Germline V lookup: CDR1 MNHEY, CDR2 SMNVEV (reference sequence). There are 15 residues in the CDR3. Here the CDR3 reads CASTIAGFSYNEQFF. In DNA, the CDR3 is TGTGCCAGCACTATAGCGGGCTTCTCCTACAATGAGCAGTTCTTC.

The chain joins TRBV5-1 to TRBJ2-5, with D hard to call. The CDR3 extends over 13 amino acids. V was clipped by 0 bases and J by 7 bases, with 10 bases between them. CDR1 and CDR2 (germline): SGHRS, YFSETQ. CDR3 region: CASSLVEPRTQYF. The CDR3 nucleotides read TGCGCCAGCAGCTTGGTAGAACCGAGGACCCAGTACTTC.

The rearrangement uses TRBV25-1 and TRBJ2-5; D call uncertain. CDR1 MGHDK and CDR2 SYGVNS come from the germline V gene. This CDR3 comprises 13 residues. Trimming stripped 5 bases from V and 3 bases from J, with 10 bases between. CDR3 coding DNA: TGTGCCAGCAGTCGAGGAATAAAAGAGACCCAGTACTTC. It yields the protein CASSRGIKETQYF.

The chain combines TRBV7-2 with TRBJ1-4; D is uncertain. This CDR3 region has 15 residues. Germline lookup yields CDR1 SGHTA and CDR2 FQGNSA. The V end lost 1 base, the J end lost 4 bases, and 10 bases lay between the germline ends. Here the CDR3 reads CASSLGLSLNEKLFF. Here the CDR3 DNA reads TGTGCCAGCAGCTTAGGGCTTTCTCTTAATGAAAAACTGTTTTTT.

CDR3 in DNA: TGTGCCAGCAGCTTGGCCGGGGTAGATTCACCCCTCCACTTT. This gives the protein CASSLAGVDSPLHF. This sequence joins TRBV5-6 and TRBJ1-6; D uncertain. V was pared by 0 bases and J by 8 bases, with 9 bases between. Germline lookup yields CDR1 SGHDT and CDR2 YYEEEE. The length of the CDR3 is 14 residues.

This chain connects TRBV28 to TRBJ1-2, with 9 bases lining up with TRBD1. CDR1 is MDHEN and CDR2 is SYDVKM in the germline V gene. V trimming: 11 bases; J trimming: 5 bases; junction bases outside the gene matches: 12. This CDR3 spans 14 amino acids. For the CDR3, the DNA is TGTGCCGTGGAATCGGGACAGGGTGGGTATGGCTACACCTTC. Translated, it gives CAVESGQGGYGYTF.

The V and J genes are TRBV18 and TRBJ1-2; D is ambiguous. V was trimmed by 0 bases and J by 0 bases, leaving 8 bases between them. The length of the CDR3 is 15 residues. Germline CDR1 KGHSH, CDR2 LQKENI. CDR3 coding DNA: TGTGCCAGCTCACCACCGAACAGCCCTAACTATGGCTACACCTTC. Residues: CASSPPNSPNYGYTF.

The chain employs TRBV4-1 and TRBJ2-3; TRBD2 agrees at 16 bases. Germline assignment: CDR1 MGHRA and CDR2 YSYEKL. The CDR3 loop spans 20 amino acids. V lost 0 bases to trimming and J lost 2 bases; unmatched junction nucleotides: 8. CDR3 sequence reads: CASSQEGLAGGPWVTDTQYF. CDR3 DNA sequence: TGCGCCAGCAGCCAAGAGGGACTAGCGGGAGGGCCGTGGGTCACAGATACGCAGTATTTT.

The chain uses TRBV5-6 and TRBJ2-7, with 10 positions matching TRBD1. This CDR3 is built from 12 residues. Germline trimming cut 4 bases from V and 10 bases from J; bases unmatched to any gene: 5. Germline V lookup: CDR1 SGHDT, CDR2 YYEEEE. In DNA form, the CDR3 reads TGTGCCAGCAGCCCGACAGGGGGCCCCCAGTACTTC. Translation gives CASSPTGGPQYF.

This clone was found once. This sequence joins TRBV28 and TRBJ2-5, with 8 bases fitting TRBD2. Germline V gene lookup returns CDR1 MDHEN and CDR2 SYDVKM. The V and J ends lost 8 bases and 2 bases, in that order; junction bases with no gene match: 7. The CDR3 runs to 14 residues. For the CDR3, the DNA is TGTGCCAGCGGGGGACTAGGAGTTCAAGAGACCCAGTACTTC. Its translation: CASGGLGVQETQYF.

This clone is a singleton in its sample. The CDR3 region is CASSVGRTSVDEQFF. CDR3 bases: TGTGCCAGCAGCGTCGGTAGAACTAGCGTGGATGAGCAGTTCTTC. The chain combines TRBV9 with TRBJ2-1; 7 nucleotides agree with TRBD2. CDR3 length equals 15 residues. From germline, CDR1 is SGDLS and CDR2 YYNGEE. The ends lost 2 bases at V and 8 bases at J; junction bases unmatched: 10.

The chain combines TRBV6-4 with TRBJ2-3, with 8 bases that match TRBD2. V gave up 6 bases and J gave up 2 bases; unmatched junction bases: 4. The CDR3 covers 14 residues. Looked up from germline, CDR1 is MRHNA and CDR2 is SNTAGT. The CDR3 DNA is TGTGCCAGCAGCGTAGCGGGACTCACAGATACGCAGTATTTT. Its translation: CASSVAGLTDTQYF.

The chain carries TRBV6-5 and TRBJ1-5; TRBD1 aligns across 7 bases. The germline V gene encodes CDR1 MNHEY and CDR2 SVGAGI. This CDR3 is 14 amino acids long. J lost 5 bases, V lost 6 bases, and 7 bases had no gene match. In nucleotides, the CDR3 is TGTGCCAGCAGCCCAGACAGGGCCTATCAGCCCCAGCATTTT. Its protein product is CASSPDRAYQPQHF.

The count of this clone is one. This sequence joins TRBV19 and TRBJ2-3; weak D call: TRBD1 (5 bases). This CDR3 spans 16 amino acids. V lost 5 bases and J lost 1, with 16 bases in between. The germline CDR1 and CDR2 sequences are LNHDA and SQIVND (reference sequence). As DNA, the CDR3 is TGTGCCAGTAGTCTTGGCCAGGGCCCTGGCACAGATACGCAGTATTTT. Translated, it gives CASSLGQGPGTDTQYF.

This rearrangement joins TRBV5-1 to TRBJ2-2; 12 positions agree with TRBD2. V trimming: 4 bases; J trimming: 8 bases; junction bases outside the gene matches: 6. CDR3 size: 15 residues. CDR1 is SGHRS and CDR2 is YFSETQ in the germline V gene. Here the CDR3 reads CASSPGTSGRGELFF. The CDR3 region has the DNA TGCGCCAGCAGCCCCGGGACTAGCGGGCGAGGGGAGCTGTTTTTT.

The rearrangement links TRBV6-5 to TRBJ2-7, with 8 positions matching TRBD1. Germline V gives CDR1 MNHEY, CDR2 SVGAGI. CDR3 size: 13 residues. Unmatched junction bases numbered 5, after V lost 7 bases and J lost 3 bases. The chain's CDR3 is CASTVTGGYEQYF. The CDR3, as DNA: TGTGCCAGCACCGTAACAGGGGGCTACGAGCAGTACTTC.

The rearrangement uses TRBV5-1 and TRBJ2-2; possibly TRBD2 for D (6 bases). Trimming left V 7 bases short and J 4 bases short, with 17 bases between. The CDR3 runs to 15 residues. Germline V CDR1 and CDR2: SGHRS, YFSETQ. This CDR3 reads CASPKAGRPTGELFF. The DNA of the CDR3 is TGCGCCAGCCCCAAGGCGGGACGGCCCACCGGGGAGCTGTTTTTT.

The chain couples TRBV5-1 to TRBJ2-3, with TRBD1 identical over 7 bases. This CDR3 has 16 residues. V lost 0 bases to trimming and J lost 1 base; unmatched junction nucleotides: 5. Germline V gene lookup returns CDR1 SGHRS and CDR2 YFSETQ. The CDR3 sequence is CASSLASGQGTDTQYF. CDR3 DNA sequence: TGCGCCAGCAGCTTGGCGAGTGGACAGGGCACAGATACGCAGTATTTT. The full variable domain, completed using reference TRBV5-1 and TRBJ2-3, is KAGVTQTPRYLIKTRGQQVTLSCSPISGHRSVSWYQQTPGQGLQFLFEYFSETQRNKGNFPGRFSGRQFSNSRSEMNVSTLELGDSALYLCASSLASGQGTDTQYFGPGTRLTVL.

V usage is TRBV28 and J usage is TRBJ2-3; 8 bases are a match to TRBD2. J lost 2 bases, V lost 4 bases, and 8 bases had no gene match. CDR3 length: 16 residues. Per germline, CDR1 MDHEN and CDR2 SYDVKM. CDR3 in DNA: TGTGCCAGCAGTTCCCTTAGCGGGATGCCCACAGATACGCAGTATTTT. This sequence encodes CASSSLSGMPTDTQYF.

This chain connects TRBV10-1 to TRBJ1-4; 8 bases are a match to TRBD1. This CDR3 has 15 amino acids. In germline, CDR1 is WNHNN, CDR2 SYGVQD (reference sequence). The CDR3 sequence: CAAVGTGCPAEELFF. Here the CDR3 DNA reads TGCGCAGCAGTCGGGACAGGTTGCCCTGCTGAGGAACTGTTTTTT.

The CDR3 protein is CASSIGGRPNEKLFF. The CDR3 nucleotides read TGTGCCAGTAGTATTGGGGGCAGACCTAATGAAAAACTGTTTTTT. V usage is TRBV19 and J usage is TRBJ1-4, with D perhaps matching TRBD1 (6 bases). CDR1 LNHDA and CDR2 SQIVND come from the germline V gene (reference sequence). This CDR3 has 15 amino acids. V lost 3 bases, J lost 3 bases, and 11 bases lay in between.

This chain connects TRBV2 to TRBJ2-2; D gene ambiguous. There are 15 residues in the CDR3. The germline CDR1 and CDR2 sequences are SNHLY and FYNNEI. Deletions cut 5 bases from V and 1 base from J, with 11 bases between. The CDR3 DNA sequence: TGTGCCAGCAGTTACGTACCAGGGAACACCGGGGAGCTGTTTTTT. It specifies CASSYVPGNTGELFF.

This chain connects TRBV20-1 to TRBJ2-3; 8 nucleotides line up with TRBD1. The CDR3 runs 15 residues. The J segment lost 1 base and the V segment lost 3 bases, leaving 6 bases of the junction unmatched. Per the germline V gene, CDR1 is DFQATT and CDR2 is SNEGSKA (reference sequence). CDR3 in amino acids: CSASATGVGTDTQYF. The DNA for the CDR3 is TGCAGTGCTAGTGCGACAGGGGTCGGCACAGATACGCAGTATTTT.

J is TRBJ2-5 and V is TRBV5-1; D perhaps matches TRBD1 (6 bases). The CDR3 sequence is 15 residues long. Germline V gene data show CDR1 as SGHRS and CDR2 as YFSETQ. Trimming shortened V by 4 bases and J by 1 base, and 14 bases separated the two germline ends. The CDR3 sequence: CASSKGQSSQETQYF. CDR3 DNA: TGCGCCAGCAGCAAAGGACAGAGTTCCCAAGAGACCCAGTACTTC.

The chain uses TRBV11-1 and TRBJ2-3; perhaps TRBD2 as D (5 bases). Trimming left V 1 base short and J 0 bases short, with 11 bases between. In germline, CDR1 is SGHAT, CDR2 FQDESV (reference sequence). This CDR3 is 16 amino acids long. As DNA, the CDR3 is TGTGCCAGCAGCTTAGGAGGGTCTCAGAGCACAGATACGCAGTATTTT. Protein: CASSLGGSQSTDTQYF.

The genes are TRBV6-5 and TRBJ1-5, with a weak D call TRBD1 (5 bases). V was cut by 0 bases and J by 2 bases, with 5 bases left in between. In germline, CDR1 is MNHEY, CDR2 SVGAGI. This CDR3 has 14 amino acids. The CDR3 region has the DNA TGTGCCAGCAGTTACTCCAGGGGCAATCAGCCCCAGCATTTT. Amino acid sequence: CASSYSRGNQPQHF.

This clone was picked up many times. The chain couples TRBV2 to TRBJ1-6; a weak D match, TRBD1 (5 bases). Looked up from germline, CDR1 is SNHLY and CDR2 is FYNNEI. CDR3 length: 14 residues. V gave up 7 bases and J gave up 8 bases, with 15 bases separating them. For the CDR3, the DNA is TGTGCCAGCACCCAGGGTAATTTGGATTCACCCCTCCACTTT. This encodes CASTQGNLDSPLHF.

The chain is built from TRBV28 and TRBJ2-7; 7 bases agree with TRBD2. The CDR3 consists of 15 residues. V shed 8 bases, J shed 2 bases, and the junction held 12 bases outside the gene matches. Looked up from germline, CDR1 is MDHEN and CDR2 is SYDVKM. CDR3 DNA sequence: TGTGCCAGCCTTCCTGGGGGGGAAGTCGCCTACGAGCAGTACTTC. Translation: CASLPGGEVAYEQYF.

This clone has just one count. The chain has TRBV5-1 and TRBJ2-7; 7 bases line up with TRBD2. Germline values: CDR1 SGHRS, CDR2 YFSETQ. V dropped 1 base and J dropped 4; count of bases not matched to a gene: 5. This CDR3 has 14 amino acids. CDR3 region: CASSLFASGYEQYF. The DNA of the CDR3 is TGCGCCAGCAGCTTGTTCGCTAGCGGTTACGAGCAGTACTTC.

V gene TRBV7-8 combines with J gene TRBJ2-2; 7 positions agree with TRBD2. In germline, CDR1 is SGHVS, CDR2 FQNEAQ. With 1 base clipped from V and 1 base from J, the junction kept 9 bases outside the gene matches. This CDR3 comprises 18 residues. The CDR3 sequence: CASSLELRERMNTGELFF. The CDR3 DNA reads as TGTGCCAGCAGCTTAGAGTTGCGGGAGAGGATGAACACCGGGGAGCTGTTTTTT.

The genes are TRBV5-4 and TRBJ1-4; 8 nucleotides align to TRBD1. The CDR3 has 17 residues. V was pared by 2 bases and J by 4 bases, with 10 bases of the junction left unmatched. CDR1 SGHNT and CDR2 YYREEE come from the germline V gene (reference sequence). This CDR3 reads CASSFRAGGRSNEKLFF. CDR3 nucleotide sequence: TGTGCCAGCAGCTTTAGGGCAGGGGGCAGGAGTAATGAAAAACTGTTTTTT.